This is a list of T cell receptor beta chains from one sample in a study of human T cells and chemical hapten exposure. Each CDR3 protein gets one entry after TCRdb re-called the RACE reads with MiXCR. The sample shows about 120,000 distinct CDR3 sequences, 12% of them seen only once. Sequenced material: whole blood, taken in connection with sensitization to the hapten diphenylcyclopropenone (DPC). These receptors all come from a woman in her fifties or sixties with alopecia areata. Some clones in this sample may be carry-over from other donors' samples. Both conserved end residues are part of each CDR3. The order of the fields is V gene, D gene, J gene, clone size, CDR3 DNA, CDR3 protein. The D gene is left open where the match is weak. A row's size may be missing; if present it is once, few, many or a size class.

v_call: TRBV7-9; d_call: TRBD1; j_call: TRBJ2-2; clone_size: few; cdr3_nt: TGTGCCAGCAGCTCCGGGACAGGGGCCGGGGAGCTGTTTTTT; cdr3_aa: CASSSGTGAGELFF
v_call: TRBV6-2/TRBV6-3; d_call: TRBD1; j_call: TRBJ1-6; clone_size: many; cdr3_nt: TGTGCCAGCAGCCGGACAGGAACCGGCTCCTATAATTCACCCCTCCACTTT; cdr3_aa: CASSRTGTGSYNSPLHF
v_call: TRBV9; d_call: TRBD1; j_call: TRBJ2-7; clone_size: few; cdr3_nt: TGTGCCAGCAGCGTCGGGACAGGGTCCCCGTACGAGCAGTACTTC; cdr3_aa: CASSVGTGSPYEQYF
v_call: TRBV10-2; d_call: TRBD1; j_call: TRBJ1-2; clone_size: many; cdr3_nt: TGCGCCAGCAGTGAAAGGGGACAGGGGGAGGGCTACACCTTC; cdr3_aa: CASSERGQGEGYTF
v_call: TRBV29-1; d_call: .; j_call: TRBJ2-7; clone_size: .; cdr3_nt: TGCAGCGCACGGACCGACTCCTACGAGCAGTACTTC; cdr3_aa: CSARTDSYEQYF
v_call: TRBV6-1; d_call: .; j_call: TRBJ2-1; clone_size: few; cdr3_nt: TGTGCCACCGCGGGGCGGGGAGGACCTTACAATGAGCAGTTCTTC; cdr3_aa: CATAGRGGPYNEQFF
v_call: TRBV2; d_call: .; j_call: TRBJ2-3; clone_size: .; cdr3_nt: TGTGCCAGCAGTATTTTAGCGGCATCAAGCACAGATACGCAGTATTTT; cdr3_aa: CASSILAASSTDTQYF
v_call: TRBV6-1; d_call: .; j_call: TRBJ1-5; clone_size: many; cdr3_nt: TGTGCCAGCAGTGTCGGCCGGGACCGGGTTCGGCCCCAGCATTTT; cdr3_aa: CASSVGRDRVRPQHF
v_call: TRBV7-8; d_call: .; j_call: TRBJ2-5; clone_size: many; cdr3_nt: TGTGCCAGCAGCTTATGGTTTCAAGAGACCCAGTACTTC; cdr3_aa: CASSLWFQETQYF
v_call: TRBV5-5; d_call: TRBD1; j_call: TRBJ1-5; clone_size: .; cdr3_nt: TGTGCCAGCAGCTTATGGGGACAGGGAAGTCAGCCCCAGCATTTT; cdr3_aa: CASSLWGQGSQPQHF
v_call: TRBV4-2; d_call: TRBD2; j_call: TRBJ2-5; clone_size: many; cdr3_nt: TGTGCCAGCAGCCAAGATGGGAGGGGCCAAGAGACCCAGTACTTC; cdr3_aa: CASSQDGRGQETQYF
v_call: TRBV5-1; d_call: TRBD2; j_call: TRBJ2-1; clone_size: .; cdr3_nt: TGCGCCAGCAGCCGTCTTTCTAGCGGCGTGGGCTACAATGAGCAGTTCTTC; cdr3_aa: CASSRLSSGVGYNEQFF
v_call: TRBV7-6; d_call: .; j_call: TRBJ2-7; clone_size: many; cdr3_nt: TGTGCCAGCAGCTTCAGGGGCTACTCCTACGAGCAGTACTTC; cdr3_aa: CASSFRGYSYEQYF
v_call: TRBV28; d_call: .; j_call: TRBJ1-1; clone_size: many; cdr3_nt: TGTGCCAGCAGTTCCCCGACCGGCCGGGAAACTGAAGCTTTCTTT; cdr3_aa: CASSSPTGRETEAFF
v_call: TRBV7-2; d_call: TRBD1; j_call: TRBJ1-3; clone_size: few; cdr3_nt: TGTGCCAGCAGCCCGACCCGGACAGACAGGGCGGTAAACACCATATATTTT; cdr3_aa: CASSPTRTDRAVNTIYF
v_call: TRBV6-5; d_call: TRBD1; j_call: TRBJ1-5; clone_size: many; cdr3_nt: TGTGCCAGCAGGAGAAACAGGGGGGATAATCAGCCCCAGCATTTT; cdr3_aa: CASRRNRGDNQPQHF